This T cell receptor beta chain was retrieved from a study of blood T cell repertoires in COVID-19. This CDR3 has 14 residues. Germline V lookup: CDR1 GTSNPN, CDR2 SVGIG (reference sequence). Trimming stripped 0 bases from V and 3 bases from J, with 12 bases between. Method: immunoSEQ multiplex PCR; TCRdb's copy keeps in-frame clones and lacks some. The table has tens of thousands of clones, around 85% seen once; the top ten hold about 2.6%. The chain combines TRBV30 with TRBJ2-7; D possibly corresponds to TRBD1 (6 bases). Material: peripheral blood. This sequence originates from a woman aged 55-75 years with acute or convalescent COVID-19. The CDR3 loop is CAWSVQGWGYEQYF. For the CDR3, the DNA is TGTGCCTGGAGTGTACAGGGTTGGGGCTACGAGCAGTACTTC.